The 17 T cell receptor beta chains below all came from one sample that was sequenced in a study of blood T cell repertoires in COVID-19. TCRdb's table, derived via immunoSEQ multiplex PCR, lists solely in-frame clones and lacks some. Of over 70,000 clones detected, 85% appear once; the ten largest clones hold roughly 9.8%. Sequences were obtained from peripheral blood. Receptors were obtained from a man aged 55 to 69 with COVID-19, enrolled during active disease.

The rearrangement uses TRBV21-1 and TRBJ1-4; the table's D call, TRBD1, was not checked against the DNA. TRBV21-1 is reported as a pseudogene. CDR3 size: 14 residues. CDR3 in DNA: TGTGCCAGCCGATGGGACAGGGAAAACGAAAAACTGTTTTTT. This gives the protein CASRWDRENEKLFF.

This clone is a singleton in its sample. The chain recombines TRBV29-1 with TRBJ2-3, with TRBD1 matching over 8 bases. Germline V CDR1 and CDR2: SQVTM, ANQGSEA. The CDR3 loop spans 11 amino acids. V dropped 6 bases and J dropped 7; count of bases not matched to a gene: 3. CDR3 protein: CSVGDRNTQYF. CDR3 bases: TGCAGCGTGGGGGACAGGAATACGCAGTATTTT.

This clone has just one count. This chain uses TRBV6-5 with TRBJ2-5, with a possible D match to TRBD1 (5 bases). Germline V gene lookup returns CDR1 MNHEY and CDR2 SVGAGI. Trimming took 4 bases from V and 2 from J, leaving 17 bases between them. This CDR3 spans 16 amino acids. The CDR3 protein is CASSSPRRQRQETQYF. The CDR3 coding sequence is TGTGCCAGCAGTTCTCCCCGACGACAGAGGCAAGAGACCCAGTACTTC.

This clone came up once. This chain connects TRBV11-2 to TRBJ1-3; D unclear. Germline CDR1 reads SGHAT; CDR2 reads FQNNGV. The CDR3 is 13 residues long. V gave up 2 bases and J gave up 6 bases, with 8 bases separating them. This CDR3 is CASSLLRVNTIYF. The CDR3 bases are TGTGCCAGCAGCTTATTGCGGGTAAACACCATATATTTT. Filled out from reference TRBV11-2 and TRBJ1-3, the complete variable domain reads EAGVAQSPRYKIIEKRQSVAFWCNPISGHATLYWYQQILGQGPKLLIQFQNNGVVDDSQLPKDRFSAERLKGVDSTLKIQPAKLEDSAVYLCASSLLRVNTIYFGEGSWLTVV.

The rearrangement uses TRBV19 and TRBJ1-5, with TRBD1 identical over 7 bases. V was clipped by 5 bases and J by 4 bases; unmatched bases: 5. The germline V gene encodes CDR1 LNHDA and CDR2 SQIVND (reference sequence). CDR3 size: 14 residues. Written as DNA, the CDR3 is TGTGCCAGTAGTGGAACAGGGGCTAATCAGCCCCAGCATTTT. Protein: CASSGTGANQPQHF.

V gene TRBV30 combines with J gene TRBJ1-1; D is possibly TRBD1 (6 bases). The CDR3 loop spans 14 amino acids. V dropped 0 bases and J dropped 1 base, with 9 bases sitting between them. The germline V gene encodes CDR1 GTSNPN and CDR2 SVGIG (reference sequence). In nucleotides, the CDR3 is TGTGCCTGGAGTGTCTTACAGGGGAACACTGAAGCTTTCTTT. Translation: CAWSVLQGNTEAFF.

The V gene is TRBV28, the J gene TRBJ2-5; D call uncertain. The CDR3 covers 16 residues. V shed 3 bases and J shed 3 bases, with 17 bases lying between them. The germline gives CDR1 MDHEN, CDR2 SYDVKM. The DNA for the CDR3 is TGTGCCAGCAGTTTGGAGCGAACCGGCCTAAAAGAGACCCAGTACTTC. The encoded protein is CASSLERTGLKETQYF.

The chain employs TRBV24-1 and TRBJ2-1; the match to TRBD2 covers 9 bases. Germline values: CDR1 KGHDR, CDR2 SFDVKD. This CDR3 spans 15 amino acids. After removal of 4 bases from V and 6 bases from J, the junction contained 6 bases not matched to a gene. CDR3 sequence: CATSEPNSGSNEQFF. The CDR3 DNA follows: TGTGCCACCAGTGAACCCAATAGCGGGAGCAATGAGCAGTTCTTC.

This chain connects TRBV7-9 to TRBJ2-1; 7 nucleotides line up with TRBD2. V shed 1 base, J shed 0 bases, and the junction held 3 bases outside the gene matches. From germline, CDR1 is SEHNR and CDR2 FQNEAQ (reference sequence). The CDR3 has 16 residues. The CDR3 region is CASSLDGGYSYNEQFF. The CDR3 DNA is TGTGCCAGCAGCTTAGACGGGGGGTACTCCTACAATGAGCAGTTCTTC.

This rearrangement joins TRBV5-6 to TRBJ2-2, with D possibly being TRBD2 (6 bases). V lost 0 bases and J lost 3, with 9 bases in between. CDR3 length equals 15 residues. Germline CDR1 SGHDT, CDR2 YYEEEE. The CDR3 sequence is CASSLAGVDTGELFF. CDR3 coding DNA: TGTGCCAGCAGCTTGGCGGGGGTGGACACCGGGGAGCTGTTTTTT.

The chain combines TRBV7-2 with TRBJ1-5; D remains ambiguous. This CDR3 has 13 residues. Trimming shortened V by 5 bases and J by 2 bases, and 7 bases separated the two germline ends. Germline V gives CDR1 SGHTA, CDR2 FQGNSA. In nucleotides, the CDR3 is TGTGCCAGCAGCCGGGAGCGCAATCAGCCCCAGCATTTT. Translating gives CASSRERNQPQHF.

This sequence joins TRBV3-1 (or the pseudogene TRBV3-2) and TRBJ2-1, with 10 bases fitting TRBD1. The CDR3 is made up of 13 amino acids. V lost 10 bases, J lost 9 bases, and 9 bases stayed unmatched. Germline V gene lookup returns CDR1 LGHDT and CDR2 YNNKEL (reference sequence). The CDR3 DNA follows: TGTGCCACCCGACAGGGGGCGCATGGTGAGCAGTTCTTC. It specifies CATRQGAHGEQFF.

The gene calls are TRBV19 and TRBJ1-1; TRBD1 aligns across 7 bases. Germline V lookup: CDR1 LNHDA, CDR2 SQIVND (reference sequence). V lost 7 bases to trimming and J lost 2 bases; unmatched junction nucleotides: 7. The length of the CDR3 is 14 residues. CDR3 sequence reads: CASTGPGGNTEAFF. As DNA, the CDR3 is TGTGCCAGTACAGGCCCAGGGGGTAACACTGAAGCTTTCTTT. Filled out from reference TRBV19 and TRBJ1-1, the complete variable domain reads DGGITQSPKYLFRKEGQNVTLSCEQNLNHDAMYWYRQDPGQGLRLIYYSQIVNDFQKGDIAEGYSVSREKKESFPLTVTSAQKNPTAFYLCASTGPGGNTEAFFGQGTRLTVV.

The chain combines TRBV9 with TRBJ2-1; the match to TRBD2 covers 11 bases. This CDR3 contains 16 residues. Germline V gene lookup returns CDR1 SGDLS and CDR2 YYNGEE. The junction had 8 bases not matched to a gene; V was cut back by 0 bases and J by 9 bases. The DNA of the CDR3 is TGTGCCAGCAGCGTAGACCCTAGCGGGGGGAACGGTGAGCAGTTCTTC. It is translated as CASSVDPSGGNGEQFF.

The chain links TRBV10-3 to TRBJ1-1; D call uncertain. The CDR3 spans 13 residues. With 3 bases removed from V and 2 bases from J, the gap between germline ends came to 7 bases. Per the germline V gene, CDR1 is ENHRY and CDR2 is SYGVKD. CDR3 DNA: TGTGCCATCAGTGATTTTTCTAACACTGAAGCTTTCTTT. Translated: CAISDFSNTEAFF.

The rearrangement links TRBV5-4 to TRBJ2-2, with D possibly TRBD2 on 6 matching bases. The CDR3 contains 16 residues. Germline assignment: CDR1 SGHNT and CDR2 YYREEE (reference sequence). Trimming removed 4 bases from V and 5 bases from J, with 18 bases in between. For the CDR3, the DNA is TGTGCCAGCAGCCATCCGACTGTCCGGGGGACCGGGGAGCTGTTTTTT. Translated: CASSHPTVRGTGELFF.

V is TRBV11-2 and J is TRBJ2-5; a possible D gene is TRBD2 (6 bases). V was pared by 1 base and J by 5 bases, with 17 bases between. Germline CDR1 and CDR2: SGHAT and FQNNGV. The CDR3 loop spans 16 amino acids. CDR3 DNA: TGTGCCAGCAGCTTAGTGTTCGGGGGAGGAGGGGAGACCCAGTACTTC. It translates to CASSLVFGGGGETQYF.